Below, 16 T cell receptor beta chains from the same sample are listed, as sequenced in a study of CD8+CD57+ T cells in acquired aplastic anemia. TCR beta VDJ and CDR3 profiling used genomic DNA as template. TCRdb used MiXCR to reprocess the reads, holding one entry per CDR3 protein. The repertoire holds some 210,000 distinct CDR3 sequences, with about 59% as singletons. The sequencing input was sorted CD4+, CD8+, or CD8+CD57+ T cells (not recorded which) from PBMCs. The receptor source for this set is a human donor in good health.

This rearrangement joins TRBV6-4 to TRBJ2-2; no definite D call. This CDR3 has 14 residues. V lost 0 bases and J 3 bases, leaving 5 bases between the germline ends. Germline V CDR1 and CDR2: MRHNA, SNTAGT. As DNA, the CDR3 is TGTGCCAGCAGTGACTCGATACACACCGGGGAGCTGTTTTTT. Translation gives CASSDSIHTGELFF.

V usage is TRBV7-9 and J usage is TRBJ2-5, with 7 bases lining up with TRBD1. V trimming: 4 bases; J trimming: 5 bases; junction bases outside the gene matches: 10. Germline assignment: CDR1 SEHNR and CDR2 FQNEAQ (reference sequence). The CDR3 covers 15 residues. The CDR3 sequence: CASSSLYQGEETQYF. In DNA form, the CDR3 reads TGTGCCAGCAGCTCCCTATATCAGGGGGAGGAGACCCAGTACTTC.

This clonotype was counted once. CDR3 sequence: CASTQVRSYNEQFF. In DNA, the CDR3 is TGTGCCAGCACCCAGGTCCGCTCCTACAATGAGCAGTTCTTC. This chain uses TRBV2 with TRBJ2-1; D not resolved. The CDR3 covers 14 residues. The V gene's germline CDR1 is SNHLY and CDR2 FYNNEI. Trimming cost V 7 bases and J 0 bases, with 10 bases left between them.

This clonotype was seen repeatedly, ten times or more. The chain combines TRBV7-9 with TRBJ2-1; TRBD2 agrees at 13 bases. V dropped 5 bases and J dropped 2; count of bases not matched to a gene: 6. The CDR3 is made up of 17 amino acids. Germline loops: CDR1 SEHNR, CDR2 FQNEAQ (reference sequence). The CDR3 reads CASSEKGTSGAYNEQFF. The CDR3 DNA reads as TGTGCCAGCAGCGAAAAAGGGACTAGCGGGGCCTACAATGAGCAGTTCTTC.

Turning to this clonotype: A junction boundary mismatches the germline segment, possibly from a read error. This chain joins TRBV7-7 and TRBJ2-1; no reliable D call. CDR3 size: 13 residues. CDR1 SSHAT and CDR2 FNYEAQ come from the germline V gene (reference sequence). The CDR3 loop reads CASSFGPGDEQFF. Here the CDR3 DNA reads TGTGCTAGCAGCTTCGGACCAGGCGATGAGCAGTTCTTC. Full variable domain (remainder filled in from reference TRBV7-7 and TRBJ2-1): GAGVSQSPRYKVTKRGQDVTLRCDPISSHATLYWYQQALGQGPEFLTYFNYEAQPDKSGLPSDRFSAERPEGSISTLTIQRTEQRDSAMYRCASSFGPGDEQFFGPGTRLTVL.

This clonotype occurred many times. The chain carries TRBV4-3 and TRBJ2-7; the match to TRBD2 covers 8 bases. The CDR3 extends over 16 amino acids. With V trimmed by 3 bases and J by 1 base, 8 bases remained unmatched. The germline gives CDR1 LGHNA, CDR2 YSLEER. The CDR3 protein is CASSQGAGGLSYEQYF. The CDR3 DNA is TGCGCCAGCAGCCAGGGGGCGGGAGGTTTGTCCTACGAGCAGTACTTC.

This clonotype has more than one count but fewer than ten. The rearrangement links TRBV2 to TRBJ2-5, with a tentative D call TRBD1 (5 bases). Per the germline V gene, CDR1 is SNHLY and CDR2 is FYNNEI. V was cut by 1 base and J by 1 base, with 10 bases left in between. This CDR3 has 15 residues. CDR3 residues: CASSEGLRAQETQYF. The DNA of the CDR3 is TGTGCCAGCAGTGAAGGACTCAGGGCCCAAGAGACCCAGTACTTC.

This clonotype appeared a few times. The CDR3 protein is CASSRTGGDTGELFF. As DNA, the CDR3 is TGTGCCAGCAGCAGGACAGGGGGAGACACCGGGGAGCTGTTTTTT. The rearrangement joins TRBV6-4 to TRBJ2-2; TRBD1 matches at 10 bases. Trimming cost V 6 bases and J 3 bases; bases outside gene matches: 4. This CDR3 is built from 15 residues. From germline, CDR1 is MRHNA and CDR2 SNTAGT.

The J gene is TRBJ2-3, the V gene TRBV9; 9 positions agree with TRBD2. Unmatched junction bases numbered 13, after V lost 4 bases and J lost 1 base. In germline, CDR1 is SGDLS, CDR2 YYNGEE. This CDR3 has 18 amino acids. CDR3 DNA: TGTGCCAGCAGCTTAAGGGGGATTGCTAGCGGGGGCACAGATACGCAGTATTTT. Encoded protein: CASSLRGIASGGTDTQYF. The complete variable domain, with remaining parts taken from reference TRBV9 and TRBJ2-3, reads DSGVTQTPKHLITATGQRVTLRCSPRSGDLSVYWYQQSLDQGLQFLIQYYNGEERAKGNILERFSAQQFPDLHSELNLSSLELGDSALYFCASSLRGIASGGTDTQYFGPGTRLTVL.

Regarding this clonotype: One end of the junction fails to match germline, which may point to a read error. The chain joins TRBV29-1 to TRBJ1-2; no reliable D call. The CDR3 loop spans 14 amino acids. Germline V CDR1 and CDR2: SQVTM, ANQGSEA. This CDR3 reads CSVEDRHTHYDYTF. The CDR3 DNA is TGCAGCGTTGAAGACAGGCATACACACTATGACTACACCTTC.

The chain combines TRBV29-1 with TRBJ2-7; 8 positions agree with TRBD1. V trimming: 1 base; J trimming: 6 bases; junction bases outside the gene matches: 8. Per germline, CDR1 SQVTM and CDR2 ANQGSEA. The CDR3 consists of 14 residues. CDR3 in DNA: TGCAGCGTTGAAGGTGGACAGGGTAATCCCGAGCAGTACTTC. Translated: CSVEGGQGNPEQYF.

This chain connects TRBV19 to TRBJ2-1; 8 bases line up with TRBD2. The V gene end was trimmed by 3 bases and the J gene end by 2 bases; junction bases not matched to a gene: 6. Per germline, CDR1 LNHDA and CDR2 SQIVND (reference sequence). The CDR3 contains 16 residues. In DNA, the CDR3 is TGTGCCAGTAGTATCGCCGGGACTAGGACCTACAATGAGCAGTTCTTC. The encoded protein is CASSIAGTRTYNEQFF.

This clonotype appeared many times. V gene TRBV6-2 or TRBV6-3 combines with J gene TRBJ1-4; TRBD1 aligns across 8 bases. The CDR3 has 15 amino acids. V lost 1 base to trimming and J lost 6 bases; unmatched junction nucleotides: 4. Germline CDR1 MNHEY, CDR2 SVGEGT. The CDR3 sequence: CASSYYTDRDEKLFF. In DNA, the CDR3 is TGTGCCAGCAGTTACTACACGGACAGGGATGAAAAACTGTTTTTT.

The chain carries TRBV20-1 and TRBJ2-7, with TRBD2 identical over 8 bases. CDR1 DFQATT and CDR2 SNEGSKA come from the germline V gene (reference sequence). This CDR3 spans 16 amino acids. The junction had 15 bases not matched to a gene; V was cut back by 5 bases and J by 3 bases. Written as DNA, the CDR3 is TGCAGTGCTTCTTCGGCGGGGGGTCTTAGGGTCTACGAGCAGTACTTC. This encodes CSASSAGGLRVYEQYF.

V and J are TRBV10-2 and TRBJ2-5; unclear D gene. This CDR3 is built from 12 residues. The V end lost 4 bases, the J end lost 5 bases, and 8 bases lay between the germline ends. Germline V CDR1 and CDR2: WSHSY, SAAADI. CDR3 coding DNA: TGCGCCAGCAGTGGGGAAGTGGAGACCCAGTACTTC. Translating gives CASSGEVETQYF.

V is TRBV29-1 and J is TRBJ2-6; D may correspond to TRBD1 or TRBD2 (5 bases each). The V end lost 3 bases, the J end lost 0 bases, and 12 bases lay between the germline ends. Looked up from germline, CDR1 is SQVTM and CDR2 is ANQGSEA. This CDR3 is 16 amino acids long. The CDR3 DNA follows: TGCAGCGTTGAGGGGGACCGGAGCTCTGGGGCCAACGTCCTGACTTTC. Its translation is CSVEGDRSSGANVLTF. Full variable domain (missing parts from reference TRBV29-1 and TRBJ2-6): SAVISQKPSRDICQRGTSLTIQCQVDSQVTMMFWYRQQPGQSLTLIATANQGSEATYESGFVIDKFPISRPNLTFSTLTVSNMSPEDSSIYLCSVEGDRSSGANVLTFGAGSRLTVL.